This T cell receptor beta chain came from a study of PD-1 blockade in mismatch repair-deficient tumors. Study observations and caveats: Tumor-resident clones, often undetectable pretreatment in blood, expanded then contracted after pembrolizumab.

The method was immunoSEQ multiplex PCR; TCRdb's version includes in-frame clones alone and lacks a portion of them. Of 100,000 or so clones in the sample, over 65% were seen once. After removal of 2 bases from V and 5 bases from J, the junction contained 6 bases not matched to a gene. CDR3 length: 15 residues. Germline lookup yields CDR1 MNHEY and CDR2 SMNVEV (reference sequence). As regards this clone: Its specificity is unknown.

This sequence was found in an adult with mismatch repair-deficient cancer. The starting material was peripheral blood, obtained around 8 months after starting pembrolizumab. The chain uses TRBV27 and TRBJ2-5, with 9 bases aligning to TRBD2. CDR3 in amino acids: CASSLVAGVGETQYF. CDR3 nucleotides: TGTGCCAGCAGTTTAGTAGCGGGAGTCGGTGAGACCCAGTACTTC.